What follows is one T cell receptor (beta chain) and its context. Its antigen is unknown. The CDR3 end shows no conserved phenylalanine or tryptophan, and so a read error is likely. Thyroid surgery took place with no prior treatment in any patient. Germline CDR1 and CDR2: SGHRS and YFSETQ. The CDR3 runs to 13 residues. Between the trimmed V and J ends, which lost 4 bases and 4 bases, there was a span of 10 bases. The data originate from a study of metastatic and nonmetastatic thyroid tumors. Turning to the study itself: Repertoires from blood and tumor or nodule tissue of malignant and benign thyroid patients were compared. Notes on the study in general: A significant increase in TCR beta diversity was reportedly seen in malignant thyroid tumors relative to benign nodules, in blood and tumor.

In the authors' workflow: The study's classifier, a distant-metastasis tool for papillary thyroid cancer, was built using CDR3 differences across clinicopathological groups. TCRdb reanalyzed the PCR reads with MiXCR. TCRdb's processing, not the authors' own work, is the source of the V and J calls. This repertoire shows 30,000 to 45,000 clones, around 21% found once; its top ten account for about 14%. This sequence originates from a female donor with papillary thyroid cancer or a benign thyroid nodule (not recorded which). Some clones in this sample may be carry-over from other donors' samples. The rearrangement links TRBV5-1 to TRBJ2-3, with D hard to call. The source material was blood. This chain's CDR3 is CASSAVSSDTQYV. The CDR3 DNA is TGCGCCAGCAGCGCGGTATCTTCAGATACGCAGTATGTT.